These 4 T cell receptor beta chains were sequenced from one sample in a study of T cell responses to AZD1222 COVID-19 vaccine. Only in-frame clones appear in the TCRdb table, and some are missing; sequencing was by immunoSEQ multiplex PCR. The table records fewer than 90,000 clones, about nine tenths of them present only once. The material was peripheral blood, obtained 28 days after the second AZD1222 dose. The receptor set was obtained from an adult who received the AZD1222 COVID-19 vaccine.

The chain employs TRBV5-1 and TRBJ2-7; tentatively, D is TRBD1 (5 bases). CDR3 length: 14 residues. The V end lost 4 bases, the J end lost 9 bases, and 20 bases lay between the germline ends. Germline V CDR1 and CDR2: SGHRS, YFSETQ. The CDR3 here is CASSLSGSWNVQYF. DNA of the CDR3: TGCGCCAGCAGCCTTTCAGGGTCTTGGAATGTGCAGTACTTC.

The chain joins TRBV25-1 to TRBJ1-2, with D uncertain. There are 12 residues in the CDR3. Trimming pared 7 bases from V and 8 bases from J, leaving 14 bases between. Germline lookup yields CDR1 MGHDK and CDR2 SYGVNS. The CDR3 nucleotides are TGTGCCAGCACCGAGCCCGGGTACGGCTACACCTTC. Protein sequence: CASTEPGYGYTF.

The V and J genes are TRBV15 and TRBJ1-3, with D unresolved. The ends were cut back, 0 bases at V and 0 bases at J, with 6 bases in the middle. CDR1 and CDR2 (germline): LNHNV, YYDKDF (reference sequence). The CDR3 is made up of 15 amino acids. Here the CDR3 reads CATSRDVSSGNTIYF. CDR3 DNA sequence: TGTGCCACCAGCAGAGATGTCAGCTCTGGAAACACCATATATTTT.

The rearrangement links TRBV6-6 to TRBJ1-3; tentatively, D is TRBD1 (6 bases). CDR1 is MNHNY, CDR2 SVGAGI, per germline (reference sequence). This CDR3 spans 14 amino acids. Trimming left V 6 bases short and J 2 bases short, with 11 bases between. DNA for the CDR3: TGTGCCAGCAGGGACGGGGGGCCTGGAAACACCATATATTTT. Translation gives CASRDGGPGNTIYF.